Included here is one T cell receptor beta chain sequence, with context. This clone's antigen is unknown. Base-call qualities are not available, and no considerably larger clone is one nucleotide away. This entry is derived from a study of T cell responses to AZD1222 COVID-19 vaccine (dated by TCRdb to about 2021). Turning to the overall study: Because spike-specific TCR depth and breadth did not differ between the two schedules, AZD1222 recipients who got a second dose at roughly 4 weeks were pooled with those who got a second dose at roughly 12 weeks. TCR sequencing was performed for 230 to 250 trial participants, of whom 207 were given two doses of AZD1222 and approximately 25 were given two doses of MenACWY control vaccine. Trial participants were enrolled by age into 18-55, 56-69 and 70-plus year subgroups, with approximately 160, 26 and 62 TCR-sequenced participants respectively.

The sample's time point label, decoded: baseline before first vaccination. The vaccinee samples were drawn from two UK trials, COV001 and COV002, one of which was a single-blind randomized controlled phase 2/3 trial testing AZD1222 (ChAdOx1 nCoV-19) in healthy adults. Trial participant PBMC samples were collected at day 0 and day 28 after the second dose for TCRbeta chain sequencing. Trimming takes 7 bases from V and 6 bases from J, and the germline ends sit 13 bases apart. The CDR3 goes from the cysteine to the phenylalanine over 12 residues. The DNA shown is the 36-base CDR3, in frame from base 1. CDR1 and CDR2 are drawn from the germline V gene: MDHEN, SYDVKM. General findings and caveats noted by the study authors: The vaccine-associated CD4 TCRs covered the entire spike protein, and the dominant responses fell in regions 160-218 and 743-854. Reportedly, almost half of the unique spike-specific TCRs recognized epitopes lying outside the regions that are mutated in the B.1.351 and B.1.1.7 variants. After two AZD1222 doses, both the breadth and the depth of spike-specific TCRs were significantly higher than at day 0 and than in MenACWY recipients. Conclusions about previously exposed vaccinees are limited because only 6 or 7 AZD1222 recipients were SARS-CoV-2 seropositive at baseline. No day 14 peak-response samples were available, so repertoires were characterized only after the peak T cell response. Participants were mostly white British and included more females than males, and it was suggested by the authors that clonal diversity may have been underestimated. The 56-69-year group was small, and its depth increase did not reach significance, likely because of low power.

The CDR3 regions of human TCRbeta chains were subjected to immunosequencing. Concerning the study's data processing: TCRs in the repertoires were matched against a reference library of SARS-CoV-2-specific TCRs that had been generated with the MIRA antigen-specificity platform. Breadth meant the fraction of unique TCRs that were SARS-CoV-2-associated, whereas depth meant the fraction of total T cells that were SARS-CoV-2-associated. Using the MIRA data, each spike-specific TCR was mapped to the spike region that the TCR reacts to and placed in a CD4 or CD8 class. Log10-transformed breadth and depth values were compared by one-way ANOVA with Sidak's multiple comparisons tests. TCRdb mirrors the immuneACCESS table, restricted to in-frame sequences. Some clones are absent from its copies; in checked studies, under half trace to an unresolved V gene, and the reason for the others is unknown. V, J and clone size derive from that table, while D and trimming were established from the DNA sequence. A total of roughly 100,000 clones appear in this sample, about 88% of them only once. 1.6% of the sample comes from the top ten.

Here the sequenced sample was peripheral blood, taken on day 0 of AZD1222 vaccination. The origin of this receptor is an adult in good health. The sequence is built from TRBV28 and TRBJ2-7, with a tentative D gene TRBD1 over 6 matching bases. The base sequence is TGTGCCAGCATATCACAGGGCCGCGAGCAGTACTTC. The translation is CASISQGREQYF.